The subject of this entry is one T cell receptor beta chain. What it binds is unknown. The data derive from a study of T cells after yellow fever vaccination. The study, taken as a whole, reports: Most primary-vaccination clones reappeared after the booster (about 97% CD4, about 88% CD8).

The CDR3 length is 15 residues. Germline V gives CDR1 SGHRS, CDR2 YFSETQ. Deletions cut 2 bases from V and 2 bases from J, with 12 bases between. Conversion of TCR transcripts into cDNA relied on 5'RACE template switching, which added a universal primer site and UMIs. TCRdb reprocessed the 5' RACE reads via MiXCR and lists one record per CDR3 protein. The data hold approximately 580,000 distinct CDR3 sequences, with less than 20% observed a single time. This clonotype originated in a man between 18 and 29 years old who received the YFV17D yellow fever vaccine. This chain links TRBV5-1 with TRBJ2-3; D uncertain. The material sequenced was PBMCs, taken 5 days after the first yellow fever vaccination. The CDR3 DNA reads as TGCGCCAGCAGCTTAATGGGATATTTCACAGATACGCAGTATTTT. It encodes CASSLMGYFTDTQYF.